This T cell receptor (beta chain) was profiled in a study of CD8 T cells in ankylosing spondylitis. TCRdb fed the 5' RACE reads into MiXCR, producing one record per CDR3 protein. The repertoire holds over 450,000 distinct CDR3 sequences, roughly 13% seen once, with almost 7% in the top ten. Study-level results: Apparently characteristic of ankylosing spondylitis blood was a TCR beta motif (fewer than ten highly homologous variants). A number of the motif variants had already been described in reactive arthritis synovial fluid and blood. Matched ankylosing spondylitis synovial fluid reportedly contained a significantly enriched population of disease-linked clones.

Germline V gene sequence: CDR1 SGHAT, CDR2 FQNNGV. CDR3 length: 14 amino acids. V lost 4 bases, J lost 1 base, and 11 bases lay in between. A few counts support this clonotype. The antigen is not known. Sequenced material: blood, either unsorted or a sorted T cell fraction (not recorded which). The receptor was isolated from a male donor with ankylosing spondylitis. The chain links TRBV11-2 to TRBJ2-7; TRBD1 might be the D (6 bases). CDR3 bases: TGTGCCAGCAGCTCTACGGACAGATCCTACGAGCAGTACTTC. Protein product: CASSSTDRSYEQYF.